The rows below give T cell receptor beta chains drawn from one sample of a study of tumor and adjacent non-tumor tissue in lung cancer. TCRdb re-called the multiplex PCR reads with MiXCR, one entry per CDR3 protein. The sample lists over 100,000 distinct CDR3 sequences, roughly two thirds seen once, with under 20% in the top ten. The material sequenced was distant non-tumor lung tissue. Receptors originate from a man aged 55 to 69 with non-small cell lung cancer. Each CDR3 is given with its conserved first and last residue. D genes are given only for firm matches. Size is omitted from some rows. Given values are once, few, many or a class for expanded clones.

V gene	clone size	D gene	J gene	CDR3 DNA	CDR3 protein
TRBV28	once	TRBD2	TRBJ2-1	TGTGCCGCCATCAAGGGGACTAGCTCCTACAATGAGCAGTTCTTT	CAAIKGTSSYNEQFF
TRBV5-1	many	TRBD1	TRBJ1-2	TGCGCCAGCAGCTCGTCACAGGGGGATGGCTACACCTTC	CASSSSQGDGYTF
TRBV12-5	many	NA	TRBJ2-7	TGTGCTAGTGGTTTGCTCAGGGTGCTGTACTTC	CASGLLRVLYF
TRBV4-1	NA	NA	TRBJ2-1	TGCGCCAGCAGCCGGGGGGGGGCTACGTACAATGAGCAGTTCTTC	CASSRGGATYNEQFF
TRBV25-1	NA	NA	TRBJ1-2	TGTGCCAGCAGTGAACCGGCAGGAAACTATGGCTACACCTTC	CASSEPAGNYGYTF
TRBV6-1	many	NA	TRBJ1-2	TGTGCCAGCACCCCCGGGCAGAATTGGGCCTATGGCTACACCTTC	CASTPGQNWAYGYTF
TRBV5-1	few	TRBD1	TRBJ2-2	TGCGCCAGCAGCTTGAATCTCGGGACAGGGTTAACCGGGGAGCTGTTTTTT	CASSLNLGTGLTGELFF
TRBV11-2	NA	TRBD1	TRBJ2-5	TGTGCCAGCAGCCCCCAGAAGGGGGCTGGGTACCAAGAGGCCCAGTACTTC	CASSPQKGAGYQEAQYF
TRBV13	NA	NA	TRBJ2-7	TGTGCCAGCAGCTTACGACAGCGCTACGAGCAGTACTTC	CASSLRQRYEQYF
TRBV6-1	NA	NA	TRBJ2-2	TGTGCCAGCGCAGGCGCAGCATCGAACACCAGGGAGCTGTTTTTT	CASAGAASNTRELFF
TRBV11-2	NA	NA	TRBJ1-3	TGTGCCAGCAGCCCCGGTGCAAACACCATATATTTT	CASSPGANTIYF
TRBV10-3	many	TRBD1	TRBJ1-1	TGTGCCATCAGTCTGAACAGGGGGCCGAACACTGAAGCTTTCTTT	CAISLNRGPNTEAFF
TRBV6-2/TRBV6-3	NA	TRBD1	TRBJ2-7	TGTGCCAGCAGTCACACGACAGGGTACGAGCAGTACTTC	CASSHTTGYEQYF
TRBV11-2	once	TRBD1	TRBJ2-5	TGTGCCAGCAGCGGGAACAGGGGATCGGGGGAGACCCAGTACTTC	CASSGNRGSGETQYF
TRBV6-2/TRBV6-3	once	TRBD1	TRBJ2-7	TGTGCCAGCAGTTACGCCGACAGGGAATCCTACGCGCAATACTTC	CASSYADRESYAQYF
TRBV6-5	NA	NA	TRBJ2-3	TGTGCCAGCAGTTCAGGATCCGGTCTAGGAACTAGCATAGATACGCAGTATTTT	CASSSGSGLGTSIDTQYF
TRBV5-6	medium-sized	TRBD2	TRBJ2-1	TGTGCCAGCAGCTTCTTAGGACTAGCGAGCTCCTACAATGAGCAGTTCTTC	CASSFLGLASSYNEQFF
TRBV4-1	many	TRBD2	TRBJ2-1	TGCGCCAGCAGCTCCTTGAGTACTAGCGGGGGGGGCAATGAGCAGTTCTTC	CASSSLSTSGGGNEQFF
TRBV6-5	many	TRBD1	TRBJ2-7	TGTGCCAGCAGTTACGGGACAGGGGGCAACGAGCAGTACTTC	CASSYGTGGNEQYF
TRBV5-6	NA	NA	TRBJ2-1	TGTGCCAGCAGCTTGGCAGAGACAGCGCACAGTGAGCAGTTCTTC	CASSLAETAHSEQFF
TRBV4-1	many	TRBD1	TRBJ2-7	TGCGCCAGCAGCATCGGGACAGGGGGGTACGAGCAGTACTTC	CASSIGTGGYEQYF
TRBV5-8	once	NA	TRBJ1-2	TGTGCCAGCAGCATGGACATTAACTATGACTACACCTTC	CASSMDINYDYTF
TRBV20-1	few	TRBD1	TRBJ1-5	TGCAGTGCGAAGACAGGGTTGGTTAGTCAGCCCCAGCATTTT	CSAKTGLVSQPQHF
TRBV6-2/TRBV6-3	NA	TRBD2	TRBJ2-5	TGTGCCAGCAGCTACCGTTCGGGGACTAGAGGGAGAGAGACCCAGTACTTC	CASSYRSGTRGRETQYF